These 17 T cell receptor beta chains were sequenced from one sample in a study of identical twins. TCRdb reprocessed the 5' RACE reads via MiXCR and lists one record per CDR3 protein. The table has roughly 770,000 distinct CDR3 sequences, roughly 18% seen once. A further study also used this sample, focusing on T cells expressing NK-cell markers.

The sequenced sample consisted of PBMCs. The source is a woman under 30 in good health.

The chain combines TRBV28 with TRBJ1-1; D gene uncertain. The V gene lost 7 bases and the J gene lost 8 bases, with 20 bases spanning the gap. The CDR3 totals 14 residues. The germline V gene encodes CDR1 MDHEN and CDR2 SYDVKM. CDR3 sequence: CASTPPNRLSEAFF. The CDR3 DNA reads as TGTGCCAGCACCCCCCCGAACCGGCTTTCAGAAGCTTTCTTT.

V is TRBV7-2 and J is TRBJ1-6; 7 nucleotides line up with TRBD1. The CDR3 covers 13 residues. In germline, CDR1 is SGHTA, CDR2 FQGNSA. V shed 5 bases and J 10 bases; nucleotides not matched to a gene: 5. CDR3 DNA sequence: TGTGCCAGCAGCCAGACAGGGCCATCACCCCTCCACTTT. Its translation: CASSQTGPSPLHF.

This clonotype appeared a few times. V is TRBV6-5 and J is TRBJ2-2; D gene ambiguous. V was shortened by 10 bases and J by 5 bases, with 11 bases between the two germline ends. The V gene's germline CDR1 is MNHEY and CDR2 SVGAGI. The CDR3 is 12 residues long. CDR3: CATTYRTGELFF. The CDR3 region has the DNA TGTGCCACCACGTATCGTACCGGGGAGCTGTTTTTT.

The chain has TRBV6-2 or TRBV6-3 and TRBJ2-5; tentatively, D is TRBD2 (6 bases). With 11 bases removed from V and 7 bases from J, the gap between germline ends came to 23 bases. This CDR3 spans 14 amino acids. In germline, CDR1 is MNHEY, CDR2 SVGEGT. Here the CDR3 reads CAAGTAGVRGTQYF. CDR3 coding DNA: TGTGCCGCCGGGACTGCCGGTGTAAGGGGGACCCAGTACTTC.

This clonotype has a handful of counts. The chain employs TRBV10-3 and TRBJ1-2; no reliable D call. The CDR3 runs to 13 residues. V lost 5 bases and J 2 bases, leaving 9 bases between the germline ends. Germline-derived CDR1 and CDR2 are ENHRY and SYGVKD. Here the CDR3 reads CAISLDGNYGYTF. DNA of the CDR3: TGTGCCATCAGTTTGGACGGAAACTATGGCTACACCTTC.

There are a few counts of this clonotype. The chain joins TRBV5-1 to TRBJ2-2; no clear D gene. The CDR3 is made up of 13 amino acids. V lost 5 bases and J 2 bases, leaving 7 bases between the germline ends. Germline values: CDR1 SGHRS, CDR2 YFSETQ. The CDR3 bases are TGCGCCAGCAGGCTCTATAACACCGGGGAGCTGTTTTTT. This translates into CASRLYNTGELFF.

The rearrangement uses TRBV7-2 and TRBJ1-2, with D unresolved. Germline V lookup: CDR1 SGHTA, CDR2 FQGNSA. V dropped 1 base and J dropped 2 bases, with 14 bases sitting between them. The CDR3 covers 16 residues. For the CDR3, the DNA is TGTACCAGCAGCTTAGGGGCCGGGTTGGGAAACTATGGCTACACCTTC. Protein product: CTSSLGAGLGNYGYTF.

J is TRBJ1-2 and V is TRBV20-1; no reliable D call. Trimming cost V 3 bases and J 6 bases, with 8 bases left between them. Germline CDR1 is DFQATT and CDR2 is SNEGSKA (reference sequence). The CDR3 is 11 amino acids. CDR3 in DNA: TGCAGTGCTAGTGCTCCGAATGGCTACACCTTC. Its translation is CSASAPNGYTF.

J is TRBJ1-1 and V is TRBV20-1; D uncertain. CDR1 is DFQATT and CDR2 is SNEGSKA in the germline V gene (reference sequence). The CDR3 is made up of 10 amino acids. Trimming removed 4 bases at V and 4 bases at J, with 4 bases between. This chain's CDR3 is CSAKGTEAFF. DNA of the CDR3: TGCAGTGCTAAGGGCACTGAAGCTTTCTTT.

The V and J genes are TRBV6-2 or TRBV6-3 and TRBJ2-7, with 11 positions matching TRBD2. CDR3 length: 13 residues. The germline CDR1 and CDR2 sequences are MNHEY and SVGEGT. Losses at the gene ends were 11 bases for V and 2 bases for J; bases not matched to a gene: 5. The CDR3 DNA reads TGTGCCGGCGGGACTAGCGGCGCCTACGAGCAGTACTTC. Encoded protein: CAGGTSGAYEQYF.

The V and J genes are TRBV6-5 and TRBJ2-5, with 7 positions matching TRBD2. Looked up from germline, CDR1 is MNHEY and CDR2 is SVGAGI. J was trimmed by 5 bases and V by 5 bases; bases with no gene match: 2. This CDR3 has 12 residues. In DNA form, the CDR3 reads TGTGCCAGCAGTGGGGGGGATGAGACCCAGTACTTC. This sequence encodes CASSGGDETQYF.

This clonotype was detected a few times. V usage is TRBV20-1 and J usage is TRBJ2-1; D is undetermined. The germline gives CDR1 DFQATT, CDR2 SNEGSKA (reference sequence). Trimming took 3 bases from V and 10 from J, leaving 16 bases between them. This CDR3 has 13 amino acids. As DNA, the CDR3 is TGCAGTGCTAGCCAGGTTGGCAAAGGGGAGCAGTTCTTC. Amino acid sequence: CSASQVGKGEQFF.

This clonotype was counted a single time. The chain carries TRBV9 and TRBJ2-3; D is unresolved. Germline V CDR1 and CDR2: SGDLS, YYNGEE. This CDR3 has 14 amino acids. V was clipped by 0 bases and J by 0 bases, with 5 bases between them. The CDR3 coding sequence is TGTGCCAGCAGCGTAGATGTGAGCACAGATACGCAGTATTTT. This codes for CASSVDVSTDTQYF.

This chain joins TRBV7-9 and TRBJ2-5, with a weak D call TRBD2 (5 bases). Germline loops: CDR1 SEHNR, CDR2 FQNEAQ (reference sequence). The CDR3 runs 15 residues. V gave up 7 bases and J gave up 3 bases, with 18 bases separating them. The CDR3 spells CASNLASRPKETQYF. CDR3 nucleotides: TGTGCCAGCAACCTAGCTAGCAGACCTAAAGAGACCCAGTACTTC.

This clonotype was seen a handful of times. The genes are TRBV15 and TRBJ2-2, with D unclear. V was pared by 6 bases and J by 6 bases, with 5 bases between. CDR1 LNHNV and CDR2 YYDKDF come from the germline V gene (reference sequence). This CDR3 spans 11 amino acids. This CDR3 is CATSKAGELFF. In DNA, the CDR3 is TGTGCCACCAGTAAAGCCGGGGAGCTGTTTTTT.

The rearrangement uses TRBV20-1 and TRBJ2-7; 10 positions agree with TRBD2. With 4 bases clipped from V and 0 bases from J, the junction kept 9 bases outside the gene matches. Per the germline V gene, CDR1 is DFQATT and CDR2 is SNEGSKA (reference sequence). The CDR3 has 16 residues. CDR3 in amino acids: CSATMGAGGSSYEQYF. CDR3 sequence (DNA): TGCAGTGCTACCATGGGAGCGGGAGGGAGCTCCTACGAGCAGTACTTC.

This chain links TRBV18 with TRBJ2-1; 8 bases are shared with TRBD1. This CDR3 has 15 amino acids. Germline CDR1 reads KGHSH; CDR2 reads LQKENI. After removal of 2 bases from V and 6 bases from J, the junction contained 6 bases not matched to a gene. The DNA of the CDR3 is TGTGCCAGCTCACCATACGGGACAGGTCTCAATGAGCAGTTCTTC. Its protein product is CASSPYGTGLNEQFF.